This section outlines one TCR beta chain sequence together with its context. Its antigen is undetermined. The data were obtained in a study of cytomegalovirus exposure and HLA in healthy donors. TCRdb's copy holds only in-frame clones and misses some; the assay was immunoSEQ multiplex PCR. The table records 55,000 to 65,000 clones, about 92% of them present only once. The study, taken as a whole, reports: The study put under 200 TCR beta chains on its list as cytomegalovirus-associated.

Germline V gene sequence: CDR1 MNHEY, CDR2 SVGAGI. Trimming shortened V by 0 bases and J by 1 base, and 12 bases separated the two germline ends. The CDR3 consists of 16 residues. The donors formed part of the roughly 120-subject validation cohort, distinct from the approximately 670-subject first cohort. This TCR was recovered from a man aged 18 to 35 in good health and CMV-seronegative. The V and J genes are TRBV6-5 and TRBJ1-2, with unresolved D. Sequenced: PBMCs. This CDR3 reads CASSYSHRAFNYGYTF. The CDR3 DNA follows: TGTGCCAGCAGTTACTCACACAGAGCCTTTAACTATGGCTACACCTTC.